This T cell receptor beta chain was sequenced in a study of blood T cell repertoires in COVID-19. Germline trimming cut 1 base from V and 0 bases from J; bases unmatched to any gene: 6. The CDR3 extends over 16 amino acids. Germline CDR1 reads MGHRA; CDR2 reads YSYEKL. Authors' data handling: Researchers report that nucleated cell counts were estimated from reference gene primer amplification. Measured with immunoSEQ multiplex PCR; TCRdb has only the in-frame clones, and not every one. V and J calls and clone size follow that table, whereas D and trimming were derived from the DNA. The sample contains 200,000 to 300,000 clones, approximately 82% of which appear only once.

The TCR comes from a man aged 40-49 years who had recovered from COVID-19. The chain couples TRBV4-1 to TRBJ2-7; 7 positions match TRBD2. Sequences were obtained from peripheral blood. The CDR3 sequence is CASSQAFPGGSYEQYF. The CDR3 coding sequence is TGCGCCAGCAGCCAAGCTTTCCCGGGAGGCTCCTACGAGCAGTACTTC.